Here is one TCR beta chain with its context. The data were taken from a study of blood T cell repertoires in COVID-19. The overall study: COVID-19 samples collected from the United States, Italy and Spain covered acute and convalescent phases. Sample material is recorded as cDNA or gDNA derived from T cells, B-cell-depleted T cells, or PBMCs.

Original methodology: Researchers report that nucleated cell counts were estimated from reference gene primer amplification. TCRdb keeps only in-frame clones here, not all; method: immunoSEQ multiplex PCR. V and J calls and clone size are those listed in that table; D and trimming were worked out from the DNA. The data show some 200,000 clones, around 83% seen once. This clonotype was sampled from a woman aged 40 to 50 with acute or convalescent COVID-19. Sequencing was performed on peripheral blood.

The CDR3 is CASSRDRGVDEQFF. The CDR3 DNA reads as TGTGCCAGCAGCAGGGACAGGGGGGTTGATGAGCAGTTCTTC. The genes are TRBV21-1 and TRBJ2-1; the table's D call TRBD1 went unverified against the DNA. TRBV21-1 is noted as a pseudogene. The CDR3 extends over 14 amino acids.